This T cell receptor beta chain was sequenced in a study of blood T cell repertoires in COVID-19. This clone was observed many times. Recruits, aged about 18 to 100 years, lived in 24 US areas. The germline CDR1 and CDR2 sequences are SGHNT and YENEEA. The length of the CDR3 is 16 residues. V lost 5 bases to trimming and J lost 5 bases; unmatched junction nucleotides: 8. Sequencing used immunoSEQ multiplex PCR; TCRdb keeps in-frame clones, though not all of them. The repertoire holds 250,000 to 300,000 clones, with 80% to 90% as singletons. Sequencing used PBMCs or T cells enriched from blood (not recorded which). The chain links TRBV11-3 to TRBJ2-1; 11 nucleotides match TRBD2. This sequence was found in a man in his thirties or forties with acute COVID-19. The CDR3: CASSTAGTSGNNEQFF. As DNA, the CDR3 is TGTGCCAGCAGCACCGCCGGGACTAGCGGCAACAATGAGCAGTTCTTC.